This TCR beta chain was sequenced for a study of glioma-infiltrating T cells after dendritic cell vaccination (TCRdb year 2016). Background on the whole study: Of the approximately 15 glioblastoma patients in the cohort, all drawn from Phase I and II dendritic cell vaccination trials, 9 were newly diagnosed and 6 had recurrent disease. Autologous tumor lysate-pulsed dendritic cell vaccination was administered to the patients between the early 2000s and the early 2010s. The vaccine was prepared from monocyte-derived dendritic cells that were cultured for roughly seven days with IL-4 and GM-CSF and then pulsed overnight with autologous tumor lysate. Patients received three intradermal dendritic cell vaccine injections at biweekly intervals in the arm below the axilla. In glioblastoma patients vaccinated with dendritic cells, deep sequencing of TCR beta CDR3 regions served to measure tumor-infiltrating lymphocyte content and to compare repertoires between tumor and blood. Survival after dendritic cell vaccination was correlated with TCR sequencing metrics, including TIL content and tumor-blood repertoire overlap.

Summary of the overall study and its limitations: The TCR overlap response model with three groups was called speculative and said to need prospective validation. The cohort was small and heterogeneous, few patients had complete blood and tumor sets, and even fewer had initial-recurrent tumor pairs. No direct relationship between TCR clonality and survival was found, suggesting that a diverse polyclonal response may matter. After dendritic cell vaccination, a higher estimated pretreatment TIL content predicted longer time to progression and longer overall survival.

The time point label, as the study defines it: after dendritic cell vaccination, including at tumor progression/relapse. Selection of patients required sufficient residual fresh-frozen tumor tissue and over two years of available survival data. Although molecular status otherwise differed among the glioblastoma patients, no patient had an isocitrate dehydrogenase mutation. PBMC collection took place before vaccination, two weeks after the third vaccination, and at tumor progression if progression occurred. The Qiagen DNeasy Blood extraction Kit was used to extract genomic DNA. Using the immunoSEQ assay, TCRB CDR3 regions were amplified from around 2 micrograms of genomic DNA, or from all available DNA when less than that was on hand. The multiplex PCR relied on 60 forward primers for TCR V beta segments and 13 reverse primers for J beta segments. To estimate the number of reads per starting template, synthetic control templates were added to each sample at limiting dilution. The Illumina HiSeq System generated 87 bp sequencing reads. Under the source paper's analysis protocol: PCR and sequencing errors were removed by a nearest neighbor algorithm that merged closely related sequences. TCR overlap was defined as the percentage of unique tumor TCR beta sequences that were also found in the peripheral blood of the same patient. TCRdb provides this immuneACCESS table in a form limited to in-frame rearrangements. Some clones are lacking; in checked studies, under half of them reflect an unresolved V gene, and why the rest are absent is not known. The V and J calls and clone size were taken over from that table, and D and trimming were inferred from the DNA. In this sample the table shows tens of thousands of clones, about 80% of which occur a single time. The ten largest clones take up approximately 15% of the sample.

CDR1 and CDR2 are read off the germline V gene (reference sequence) as SGHKS and YYEKEE. V trim: 8 bases; J trim: 4 bases; unmatched bases: 8. The CDR3 measures 13 amino acids from cysteine to phenylalanine. Only CDR3 DNA remains: 39 bases, in frame from the first base. Points on this clone: Its antigen is unknown. The input lacks base qualities; no much larger clone sits a single base away.

The receptor comes from a human donor with glioblastoma. Sequencing used blood, obtained after dendritic cell vaccination. Here the chain combines TRBV5-5 and TRBJ1-2, and 7 junctional nucleotides match TRBD1. The CDR3 protein is CASTARGPYGYTF. The nucleotide sequence is given as TGTGCCAGTACGGCGAGGGGGCCCTATGGCTACACCTTC.